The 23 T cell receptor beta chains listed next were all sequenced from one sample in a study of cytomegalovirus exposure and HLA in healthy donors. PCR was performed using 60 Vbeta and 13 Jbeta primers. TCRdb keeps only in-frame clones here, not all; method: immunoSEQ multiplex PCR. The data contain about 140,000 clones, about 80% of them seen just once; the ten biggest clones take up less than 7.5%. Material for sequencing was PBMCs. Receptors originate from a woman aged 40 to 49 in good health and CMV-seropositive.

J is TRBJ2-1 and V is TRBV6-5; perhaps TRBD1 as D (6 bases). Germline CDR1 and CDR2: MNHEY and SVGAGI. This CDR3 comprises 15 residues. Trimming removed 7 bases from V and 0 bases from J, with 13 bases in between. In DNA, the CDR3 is TGTGCCAGCACCCGACAGGCCTTCTCCTACAATGAGCAGTTCTTC. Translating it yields CASTRQAFSYNEQFF.

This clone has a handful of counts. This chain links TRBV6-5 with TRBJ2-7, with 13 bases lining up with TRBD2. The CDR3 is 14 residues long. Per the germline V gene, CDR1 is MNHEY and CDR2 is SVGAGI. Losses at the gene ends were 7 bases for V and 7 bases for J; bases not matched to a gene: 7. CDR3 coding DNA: TGTGCCAGCAACCCGACTAGCGGGAGGAAGGAGCAGTACTTC. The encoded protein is CASNPTSGRKEQYF.

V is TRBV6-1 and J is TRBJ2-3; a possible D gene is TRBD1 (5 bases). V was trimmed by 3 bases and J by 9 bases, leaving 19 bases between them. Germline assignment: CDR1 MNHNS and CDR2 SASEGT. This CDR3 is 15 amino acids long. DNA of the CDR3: TGTGCCAGCAGTGAGAGGTCCTCAGGGCCCAGCACGCAGTATTTT. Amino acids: CASSERSSGPSTQYF.

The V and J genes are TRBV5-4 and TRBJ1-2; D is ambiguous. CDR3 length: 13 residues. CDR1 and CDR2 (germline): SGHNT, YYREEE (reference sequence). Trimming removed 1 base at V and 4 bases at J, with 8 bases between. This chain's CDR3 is CASSLLQTYGYTF. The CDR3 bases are TGTGCCAGCAGCTTGTTACAAACCTATGGCTACACCTTC.

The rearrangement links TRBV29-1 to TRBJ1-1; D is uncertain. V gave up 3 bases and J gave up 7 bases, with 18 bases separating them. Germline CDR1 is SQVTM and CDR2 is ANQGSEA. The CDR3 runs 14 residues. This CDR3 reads CSVDTPKSYREAFF. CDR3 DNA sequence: TGCAGCGTTGATACCCCTAAGAGCTACCGTGAAGCTTTCTTT.

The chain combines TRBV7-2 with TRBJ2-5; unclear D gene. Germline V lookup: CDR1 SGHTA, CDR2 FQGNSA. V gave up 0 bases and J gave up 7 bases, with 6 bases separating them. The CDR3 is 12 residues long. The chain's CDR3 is CASSLAAMTQYF. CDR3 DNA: TGTGCCAGCAGCTTAGCCGCTATGACCCAGTACTTC.

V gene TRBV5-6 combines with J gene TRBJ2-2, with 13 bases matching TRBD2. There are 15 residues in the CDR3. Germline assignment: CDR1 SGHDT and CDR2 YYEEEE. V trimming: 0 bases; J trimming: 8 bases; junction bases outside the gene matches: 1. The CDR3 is CASSLETSGRGELFF. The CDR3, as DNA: TGTGCCAGCAGCTTGGAGACTAGCGGGAGGGGGGAGCTGTTTTTT.

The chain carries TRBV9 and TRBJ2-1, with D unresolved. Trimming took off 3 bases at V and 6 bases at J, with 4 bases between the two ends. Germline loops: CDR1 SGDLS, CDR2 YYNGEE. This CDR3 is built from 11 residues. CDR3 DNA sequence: TGTGCCAGCAGCGAGAGCAATGAGCAGTTCTTC. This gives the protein CASSESNEQFF.

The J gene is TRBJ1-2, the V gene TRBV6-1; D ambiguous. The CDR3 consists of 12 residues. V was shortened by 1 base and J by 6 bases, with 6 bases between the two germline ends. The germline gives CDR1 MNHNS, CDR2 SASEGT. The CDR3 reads CASSEVADGYTF. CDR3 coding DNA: TGTGCCAGCAGTGAAGTTGCAGATGGCTACACCTTC.

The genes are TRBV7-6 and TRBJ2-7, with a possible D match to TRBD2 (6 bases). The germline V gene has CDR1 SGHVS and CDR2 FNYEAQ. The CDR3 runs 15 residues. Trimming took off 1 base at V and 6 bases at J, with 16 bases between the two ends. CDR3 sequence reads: CASSLEPGAVSEQYF. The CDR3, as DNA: TGTGCCAGCAGCTTAGAACCGGGAGCAGTCTCCGAGCAGTACTTC.

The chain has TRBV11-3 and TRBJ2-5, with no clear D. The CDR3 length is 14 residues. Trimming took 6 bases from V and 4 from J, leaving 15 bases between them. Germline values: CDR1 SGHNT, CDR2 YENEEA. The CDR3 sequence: CASRLGGGRETQYF. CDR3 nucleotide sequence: TGTGCCAGCAGGCTAGGTGGCGGTCGAGAGACCCAGTACTTC.

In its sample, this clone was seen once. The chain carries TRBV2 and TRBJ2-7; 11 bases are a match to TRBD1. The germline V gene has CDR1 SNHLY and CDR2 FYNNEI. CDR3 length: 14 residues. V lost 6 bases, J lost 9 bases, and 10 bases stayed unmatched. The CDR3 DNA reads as TGTGCCAGCAGCACCTCCGGGACAGGGGGTTGGCAGTACTTC. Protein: CASSTSGTGGWQYF.

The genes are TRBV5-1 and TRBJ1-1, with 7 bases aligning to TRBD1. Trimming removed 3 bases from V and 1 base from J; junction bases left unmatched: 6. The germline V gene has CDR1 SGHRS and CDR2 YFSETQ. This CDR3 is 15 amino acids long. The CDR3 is CASSYAGGANTEAFF. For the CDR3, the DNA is TGCGCCAGCAGCTATGCAGGGGGAGCGAACACTGAAGCTTTCTTT.

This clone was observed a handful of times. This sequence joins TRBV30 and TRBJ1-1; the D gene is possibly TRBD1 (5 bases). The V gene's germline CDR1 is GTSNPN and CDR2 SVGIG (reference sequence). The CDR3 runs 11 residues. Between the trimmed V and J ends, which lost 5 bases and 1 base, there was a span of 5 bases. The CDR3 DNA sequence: TGTGCCTGGGACAGGAACACTGAAGCTTTCTTT. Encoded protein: CAWDRNTEAFF.

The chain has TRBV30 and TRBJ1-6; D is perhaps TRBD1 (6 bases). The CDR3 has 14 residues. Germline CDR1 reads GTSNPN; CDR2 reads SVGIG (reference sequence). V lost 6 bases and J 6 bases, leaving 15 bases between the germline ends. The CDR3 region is CACSRGQGNSPLHF. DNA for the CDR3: TGTGCCTGCAGCAGGGGTCAGGGTAATTCACCCCTCCACTTT.

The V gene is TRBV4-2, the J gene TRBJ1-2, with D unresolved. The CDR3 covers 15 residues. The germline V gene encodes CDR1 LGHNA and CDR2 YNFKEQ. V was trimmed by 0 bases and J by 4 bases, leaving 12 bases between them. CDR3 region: CASSQDRSVSYGYTF. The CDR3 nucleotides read TGTGCCAGCAGCCAAGACAGGTCTGTGAGCTATGGCTACACCTTC.

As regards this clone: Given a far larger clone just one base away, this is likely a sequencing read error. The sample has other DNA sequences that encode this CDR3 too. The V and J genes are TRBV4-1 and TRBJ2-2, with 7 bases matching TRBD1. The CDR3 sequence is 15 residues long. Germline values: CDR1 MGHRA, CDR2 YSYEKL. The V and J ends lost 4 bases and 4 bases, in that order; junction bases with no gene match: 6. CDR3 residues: CASSPQTGTTGELFF. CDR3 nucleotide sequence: TGCGCCAGCAGCCCACAGACAGGGACCACCGGGGAGCTGTTTTTT.

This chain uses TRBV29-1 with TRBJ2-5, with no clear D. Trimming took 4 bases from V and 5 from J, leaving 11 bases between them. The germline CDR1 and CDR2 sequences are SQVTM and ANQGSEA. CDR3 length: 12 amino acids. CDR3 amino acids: CSVVPPSETQYF. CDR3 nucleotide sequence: TGCAGCGTTGTCCCTCCCTCGGAGACCCAGTACTTC.

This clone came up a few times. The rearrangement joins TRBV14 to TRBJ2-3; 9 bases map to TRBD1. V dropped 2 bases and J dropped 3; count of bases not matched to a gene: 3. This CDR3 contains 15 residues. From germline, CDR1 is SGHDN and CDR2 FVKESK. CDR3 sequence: CASSQMTGGTDTQYF. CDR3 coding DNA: TGTGCCAGCAGCCAAATGACAGGGGGTACAGATACGCAGTATTTT.

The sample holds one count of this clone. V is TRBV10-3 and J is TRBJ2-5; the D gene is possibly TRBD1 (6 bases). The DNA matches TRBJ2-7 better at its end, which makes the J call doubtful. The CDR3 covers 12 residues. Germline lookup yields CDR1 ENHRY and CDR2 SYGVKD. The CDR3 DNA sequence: TGTGCCATCAAGGGGGAGAGCTACGAGCAGTACTTC. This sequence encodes CAIKGESYEQYF.

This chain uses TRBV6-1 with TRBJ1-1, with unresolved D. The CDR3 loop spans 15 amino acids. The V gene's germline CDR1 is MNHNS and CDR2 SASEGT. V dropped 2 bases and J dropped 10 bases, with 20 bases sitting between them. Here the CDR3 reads CASSETLVGRTGAFF. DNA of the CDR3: TGTGCCAGCAGTGAAACTCTTGTAGGCCGCACGGGAGCTTTCTTT.

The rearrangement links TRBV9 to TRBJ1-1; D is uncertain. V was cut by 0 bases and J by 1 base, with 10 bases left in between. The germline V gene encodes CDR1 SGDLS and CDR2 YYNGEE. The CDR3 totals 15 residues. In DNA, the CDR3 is TGTGCCAGCAGCGTAGTTGGCTTATCGAACACTGAAGCTTTCTTT. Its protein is CASSVVGLSNTEAFF.

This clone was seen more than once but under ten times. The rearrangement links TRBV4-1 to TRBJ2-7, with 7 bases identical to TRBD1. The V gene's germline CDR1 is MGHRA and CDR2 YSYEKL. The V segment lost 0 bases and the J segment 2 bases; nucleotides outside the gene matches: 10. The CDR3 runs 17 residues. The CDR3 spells CASSQEWWAGGTYEQYF. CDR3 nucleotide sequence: TGCGCCAGCAGCCAAGAATGGTGGGCAGGGGGAACCTACGAGCAGTACTTC.